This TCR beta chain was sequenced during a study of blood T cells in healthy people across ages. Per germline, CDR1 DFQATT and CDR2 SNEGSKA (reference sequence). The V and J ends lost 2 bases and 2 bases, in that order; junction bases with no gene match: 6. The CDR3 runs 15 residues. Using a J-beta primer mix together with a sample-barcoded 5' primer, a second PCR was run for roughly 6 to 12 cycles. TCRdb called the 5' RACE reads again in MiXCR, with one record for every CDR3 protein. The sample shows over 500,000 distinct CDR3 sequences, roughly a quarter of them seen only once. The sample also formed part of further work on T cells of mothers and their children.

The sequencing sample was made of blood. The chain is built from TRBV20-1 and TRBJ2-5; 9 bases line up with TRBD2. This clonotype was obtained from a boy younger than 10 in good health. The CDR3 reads CSARPLAGLQETQYF. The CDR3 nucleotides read TGCAGTGCTAGACCTCTAGCGGGGCTGCAAGAGACCCAGTACTTC.